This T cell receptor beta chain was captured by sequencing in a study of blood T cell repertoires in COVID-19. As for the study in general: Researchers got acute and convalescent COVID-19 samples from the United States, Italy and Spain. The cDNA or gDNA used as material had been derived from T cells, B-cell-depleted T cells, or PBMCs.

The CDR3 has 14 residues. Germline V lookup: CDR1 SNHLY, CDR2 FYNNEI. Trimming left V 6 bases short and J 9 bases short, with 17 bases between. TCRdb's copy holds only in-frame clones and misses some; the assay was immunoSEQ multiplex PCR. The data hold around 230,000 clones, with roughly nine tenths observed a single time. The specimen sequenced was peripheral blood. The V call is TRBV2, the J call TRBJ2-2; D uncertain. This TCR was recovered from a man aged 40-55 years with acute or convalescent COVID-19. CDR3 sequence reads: CASSITHQTRELFF. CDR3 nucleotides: TGTGCCAGCAGCATCACCCATCAGACACGGGAGCTGTTTTTT.